This T cell receptor beta chain derives from a study of cytomegalovirus exposure and HLA in healthy donors. This clone showed up just once. Amplification used 60 Vbeta primers and 13 Jbeta primers. Profiling relied on immunoSEQ multiplex PCR, and the TCRdb table lists in-frame clones only, not all of them. The table lists about 160,000 clones, about four fifths of them singletons. The J segment lost 7 bases and the V segment lost 5 bases, leaving 17 bases of the junction unmatched. This CDR3 has 18 amino acids. Per germline, CDR1 SGHTA and CDR2 FQGNSA. Input material: PBMCs. The chain carries TRBV7-2 and TRBJ2-1, with 10 positions matching TRBD2. This clonotype was obtained from a man aged 45-65 years in good health and CMV-seropositive. The CDR3 is CASSVRSKRGGLRNEQFF. Written as DNA, the CDR3 is TGTGCCAGCAGCGTAAGAAGCAAGCGGGGGGGCCTACGGAATGAGCAGTTCTTC.